This is a list of T cell receptor beta chains from one sample in a study of patients and donors after allogeneic stem cell transplantation. TCRdb used MiXCR to reprocess the RT-PCR reads, holding one entry per CDR3 protein. This sample has over 350,000 distinct CDR3 sequences, with around 16% found just once. The sequencing input was blood, either unsorted or a sorted T cell fraction (not recorded which). All receptors come from a human donor who was either an allogeneic HSCT recipient or a stem cell or donor lymphocyte infusion donor (not recorded which). It is not recorded whose cells these are; they may come from a transplant donor. The CDR3 runs from the conserved cysteine through the conserved F or W. The order of the fields is D gene, J gene, clone size, V gene, CDR3 DNA, CDR3 protein. A D gene is named only where the DNA matches it firmly. Rows may omit the clone size; those that give it use once, few, many or a size class.

d_call: TRBD2; j_call: TRBJ2-1; clone_size: -; v_call: TRBV6-2/TRBV6-3; cdr3_nt: TGTGCCAGCAGTTACACCCGGACTAGCGGGAGGACAGATGAGCAGTTCTTC; cdr3_aa: CASSYTRTSGRTDEQFF
d_call: -; j_call: TRBJ2-3; clone_size: -; v_call: TRBV7-9; cdr3_nt: TGTGCCAGCAGCTCGATGGGCTATGGCAGAAACACAGATACGCAGTATTTT; cdr3_aa: CASSSMGYGRNTDTQYF
d_call: -; j_call: TRBJ2-7; clone_size: few; v_call: TRBV12-3/TRBV12-4; cdr3_nt: TGTGCCAGCAGTTTATACCCCCCCCCTACAGGGTGCTACGAGCAGTACTTC; cdr3_aa: CASSLYPPPTGCYEQYF
d_call: TRBD1; j_call: TRBJ1-5; clone_size: few; v_call: TRBV27; cdr3_nt: TGTGCCAGCAGCCCTACCGACAGGGGAGGTCAGCCCCAGCATTTT; cdr3_aa: CASSPTDRGGQPQHF
d_call: -; j_call: TRBJ2-1; clone_size: few; v_call: TRBV5-6; cdr3_nt: TGTGCCAGCAGCTTATTGGGGCACAATGAGCAGTTCTTC; cdr3_aa: CASSLLGHNEQFF
d_call: -; j_call: TRBJ2-7; clone_size: -; v_call: TRBV12-3/TRBV12-4; cdr3_nt: TGTGCCAGCAGTTTATGGATGCGGGGATCCTACGAGCAGTACTTC; cdr3_aa: CASSLWMRGSYEQYF
d_call: -; j_call: TRBJ1-5; clone_size: -; v_call: TRBV15; cdr3_nt: TGTGCCACCAGCAGAATCTTTTCCAGATACAATCAGCCCCAGCATTTT; cdr3_aa: CATSRIFSRYNQPQHF
d_call: TRBD1; j_call: TRBJ2-5; clone_size: -; v_call: TRBV7-2; cdr3_nt: TGTGCCAGCAGCTCCCGGACAGGGGAAGAGACCCAGTACTTC; cdr3_aa: CASSSRTGEETQYF
d_call: -; j_call: TRBJ2-7; clone_size: -; v_call: TRBV9; cdr3_nt: TGTGCCAGCAGCGTAGCGAGTCTCGGAGACGAGCAGTACTTC; cdr3_aa: CASSVASLGDEQYF
d_call: -; j_call: TRBJ1-5; clone_size: -; v_call: TRBV7-2; cdr3_nt: TGTGCCAGCAGCTTAATTCCAGGCAATCAGCCCCAGCATTTT; cdr3_aa: CASSLIPGNQPQHF
d_call: TRBD1; j_call: TRBJ2-3; clone_size: -; v_call: TRBV19; cdr3_nt: TGTGCCAGTAAGAGAGGGACAGCGAGCACAGATACGCAGTATTTT; cdr3_aa: CASKRGTASTDTQYF
d_call: -; j_call: TRBJ2-7; clone_size: few; v_call: TRBV18; cdr3_nt: TGTGCCAGCTCACCCGTGGGGTACGAGCAGTACTTC; cdr3_aa: CASSPVGYEQYF
d_call: TRBD1; j_call: TRBJ1-4; clone_size: -; v_call: TRBV12-3/TRBV12-4; cdr3_nt: TGTGCCAGCAGTCCCCCCGGGACAGGGTACGAAAAACTGTTTTTT; cdr3_aa: CASSPPGTGYEKLFF
d_call: -; j_call: TRBJ1-4; clone_size: -; v_call: TRBV5-6; cdr3_nt: TGTGCCAGCAGCTTGGCCGGGGGGCGGACAAAACTGTTTTTT; cdr3_aa: CASSLAGGRTKLFF
d_call: -; j_call: TRBJ1-1; clone_size: -; v_call: TRBV5-1; cdr3_nt: TGCGCCAGCAGCTTGGAAGACCTGAGAACTGAAGCTTTCTTT; cdr3_aa: CASSLEDLRTEAFF
d_call: -; j_call: TRBJ1-1; clone_size: -; v_call: TRBV24-1; cdr3_nt: TGTGCCACCAGTGGGACGTCGAACACTGAAGCTTTCTTT; cdr3_aa: CATSGTSNTEAFF
d_call: -; j_call: TRBJ1-2; clone_size: -; v_call: TRBV5-1; cdr3_nt: TGCGCCAGCAGCTTTGGACACCCCCAGGAGGGCTACACCTTC; cdr3_aa: CASSFGHPQEGYTF
d_call: TRBD2; j_call: TRBJ2-2; clone_size: -; v_call: TRBV9; cdr3_nt: TGTGCCAGCAGCGTCTCACCGGGACTAGCGGGACCCACCGGGGAGCTGTTTTTT; cdr3_aa: CASSVSPGLAGPTGELFF
d_call: -; j_call: TRBJ1-2; clone_size: many; v_call: TRBV5-1; cdr3_nt: TGCGCCAGCAGCTTACCAGGGACCGGCTATGGCTACACCTTC; cdr3_aa: CASSLPGTGYGYTF
d_call: -; j_call: TRBJ1-6; clone_size: -; v_call: TRBV11-3; cdr3_nt: TGTGCCAGCAGCCTAGGAGCGTCCCAGGATTCACCCCTCCACTTT; cdr3_aa: CASSLGASQDSPLHF
d_call: TRBD1; j_call: TRBJ1-2; clone_size: few; v_call: TRBV15; cdr3_nt: TGTGCCACCAGCAGGGACAGGGGGCTTTATGGCTACACCTTC; cdr3_aa: CATSRDRGLYGYTF
d_call: TRBD2; j_call: TRBJ2-1; clone_size: -; v_call: TRBV5-1; cdr3_nt: TGCGCCAGCGCTGGGGCGGGGGGGACCTACAATGAGCAGTTCTTC; cdr3_aa: CASAGAGGTYNEQFF
d_call: -; j_call: TRBJ1-1; clone_size: -; v_call: TRBV24-1; cdr3_nt: TGTGCCACCAGTGATGCAAACACTGAAGCTTTCTTT; cdr3_aa: CATSDANTEAFF
d_call: TRBD2; j_call: TRBJ2-2; clone_size: -; v_call: TRBV20-1; cdr3_nt: TGCAGTGCTAGATCGCGACTAGCGGAGGCCACCGGGGAGCTGTTTTTT; cdr3_aa: CSARSRLAEATGELFF
d_call: TRBD2; j_call: TRBJ2-3; clone_size: few; v_call: TRBV12-3/TRBV12-4; cdr3_nt: TGTGCCAGCAGTCATCGTAGCGGGAGATTCACAGATACGCAGTATTTT; cdr3_aa: CASSHRSGRFTDTQYF
d_call: TRBD1; j_call: TRBJ1-1; clone_size: -; v_call: TRBV10-3; cdr3_nt: TGTGCCATCAGTGGCAGGACTGGGCCCAGGGGGTGGGGCACTGAAGCTTTCTTT; cdr3_aa: CAISGRTGPRGWGTEAFF
d_call: TRBD1; j_call: TRBJ1-2; clone_size: few; v_call: TRBV29-1; cdr3_nt: TGCAGCGTCCAACCAGGGGGTTCCTATGGCTACACCTTC; cdr3_aa: CSVQPGGSYGYTF
d_call: -; j_call: TRBJ2-5; clone_size: few; v_call: TRBV20-1; cdr3_nt: TGCAGTGCTCGCCCCCTTAGGACAGTTAAAGAGACCCAGTACTTC; cdr3_aa: CSARPLRTVKETQYF
d_call: -; j_call: TRBJ1-5; clone_size: -; v_call: TRBV2; cdr3_nt: TGTGCCAGCAGTGAACGGGGGCCGGGCAATCAGCCCCAGCATTTT; cdr3_aa: CASSERGPGNQPQHF
d_call: -; j_call: TRBJ2-7; clone_size: -; v_call: TRBV25-1; cdr3_nt: TGTGCCAGCAGTGAGATCGGAGCGATAGCAACCTACGAGCAGTACTTC; cdr3_aa: CASSEIGAIATYEQYF
d_call: TRBD2; j_call: TRBJ2-3; clone_size: few; v_call: TRBV6-5; cdr3_nt: TGTGCCAGCAGTTACTCCTACACTAGCGGGAGAGTAGCCGAAGATACGCAGTATTTT; cdr3_aa: CASSYSYTSGRVAEDTQYF
d_call: TRBD2; j_call: TRBJ2-1; clone_size: -; v_call: TRBV4-3; cdr3_nt: TGCGCCAGCAGCCAGAGGGGCGGGGGGGCCAGCTCCTACAATGAGCAGTTCTTC; cdr3_aa: CASSQRGGGASSYNEQFF
d_call: -; j_call: TRBJ1-3; clone_size: few; v_call: TRBV7-9; cdr3_nt: TGTGCCAGCAGTTTCCGGGCTGTCTCTGGAAACACCATATATTTT; cdr3_aa: CASSFRAVSGNTIYF
d_call: TRBD2; j_call: TRBJ2-2; clone_size: many; v_call: TRBV12-3/TRBV12-4; cdr3_nt: TGTGCCAGCGGGAGAAGGGCGGGGGTCACCGGGGAGCTGTTTTTT; cdr3_aa: CASGRRAGVTGELFF
d_call: -; j_call: TRBJ2-3; clone_size: many; v_call: TRBV12-3/TRBV12-4; cdr3_nt: TGTGCCAGCAGTTCTTACAGCACAGATACGCAGTATTTT; cdr3_aa: CASSSYSTDTQYF
d_call: -; j_call: TRBJ1-1; clone_size: -; v_call: TRBV6-5; cdr3_nt: TGTGCCAGCAGTTACATAGGATCCGGGAGCGCTGAAGCTTTCTTT; cdr3_aa: CASSYIGSGSAEAFF
d_call: TRBD2; j_call: TRBJ2-1; clone_size: many; v_call: TRBV24-1; cdr3_nt: TGTGCCACCAGTGATTCGGGGGTAGGGAGGGGAATGATCGAGCAGTTCTTC; cdr3_aa: CATSDSGVGRGMIEQFF
d_call: -; j_call: TRBJ2-7; clone_size: few; v_call: TRBV4-1; cdr3_nt: TGCGCCAGCAGCCAAGTTGGTAGCGGCTACGAGCAGTACTTC; cdr3_aa: CASSQVGSGYEQYF
d_call: TRBD1; j_call: TRBJ2-6; clone_size: -; v_call: TRBV4-3; cdr3_nt: TGCGCCAGCAGCCCGGGGACAGGAGCCTCTGGGGCCAACGTCCTGACTTTC; cdr3_aa: CASSPGTGASGANVLTF
d_call: TRBD2; j_call: TRBJ2-7; clone_size: few; v_call: TRBV7-8; cdr3_nt: TGTGCCAGCAGCCTGCGACTAGCGGGGGGGTTCGAGCAGTACTTC; cdr3_aa: CASSLRLAGGFEQYF
d_call: TRBD1; j_call: TRBJ2-1; clone_size: few; v_call: TRBV24-1; cdr3_nt: TGTGCCACCAGTGATTTTAGACAGGGCTATGAGCAGTTCTTC; cdr3_aa: CATSDFRQGYEQFF
d_call: -; j_call: TRBJ2-5; clone_size: -; v_call: TRBV3-1; cdr3_nt: TGTGCCAGCAGCCCTTTTGTGGGGGCGGAGACCCAGTACTTC; cdr3_aa: CASSPFVGAETQYF
d_call: -; j_call: TRBJ1-6; clone_size: many; v_call: TRBV14; cdr3_nt: TGTGCCAGCACCCCGACGGCCCGAGGTTCACCCCTCCACTTT; cdr3_aa: CASTPTARGSPLHF
d_call: -; j_call: TRBJ2-3; clone_size: -; v_call: TRBV27; cdr3_nt: TGTGCCAGCAGTTTTGGGACCGCCCCGCAGTATTTT; cdr3_aa: CASSFGTAPQYF
d_call: -; j_call: TRBJ2-1; clone_size: few; v_call: TRBV14; cdr3_nt: TGTGCCAGCAGCCAAGTTCTCGCCAATGAGCAGTTCTTC; cdr3_aa: CASSQVLANEQFF
d_call: TRBD1; j_call: TRBJ2-3; clone_size: few; v_call: TRBV4-2; cdr3_nt: TGTGCCAGCACCTTAATGGTGGACAGGGGCACAGATACGCAGTATTTT; cdr3_aa: CASTLMVDRGTDTQYF
d_call: TRBD2; j_call: TRBJ2-1; clone_size: -; v_call: TRBV20-1; cdr3_nt: TGCAGTGCTAGCGGGGGGGCGAGCTCCTACAATGAGCAGTTCTTC; cdr3_aa: CSASGGASSYNEQFF
d_call: TRBD2; j_call: TRBJ2-5; clone_size: many; v_call: TRBV12-3/TRBV12-4; cdr3_nt: TGTGCCAGCAGTAAGACTAGCGGGAGGGAAGAGACCCAGTACTTC; cdr3_aa: CASSKTSGREETQYF